The present T cell receptor beta chain was sequenced within a study of blood T cell repertoires in COVID-19. At the level of the study: T cells, B-cell-depleted T cells, or PBMCs supplied cDNA or gDNA.

Per the authors' pipeline: Reference gene primer amplification gave estimated nucleated cell counts. Sequenced by immunoSEQ multiplex PCR; TCRdb stores in-frame clones only, minus some. V and J calls plus clone size are reproduced from that table; the DNA served to infer D and trimming. The profile shows some 270,000 clones, approximately 83% of them singletons. The CDR3 has 15 amino acids. The germline V and J ends were trimmed by 0 bases and 2 bases, with 9 bases remaining between them. Germline V CDR1 and CDR2: SGHRS, YFSETQ. The sequencing input was peripheral blood. The J gene is TRBJ1-3, the V gene TRBV5-1, with D perhaps matching TRBD1 (5 bases). The sequence derives from a woman aged 70-85 years with acute or convalescent COVID-19. In nucleotides, the CDR3 is TGCGCCAGCAGCTTGGAGTGGGGGGCTGGAAACACCATATATTTT. Amino acid sequence: CASSLEWGAGNTIYF.